One sample yielded the 6 T cell receptor beta chains listed below, sequenced in a study of blood T cell repertoires in COVID-19. Measured with immunoSEQ multiplex PCR; TCRdb has only the in-frame clones, and not every one. The data hold just under 150,000 clones, with about 89% observed a single time. Sequencing was performed on peripheral blood. The receptors were gathered from a man aged 50 or older who had recovered from COVID-19.

The chain combines TRBV9 with TRBJ2-1; possibly TRBD2 for D (6 bases). V was clipped by 3 bases and J by 10 bases, with 11 bases between them. Germline CDR1 reads SGDLS; CDR2 reads YYNGEE. The CDR3 is 12 amino acids. The CDR3 DNA is TGTGCCAGCAGCGCGCCCGGGGGAGAGCAGTTCTTC. The encoded protein is CASSAPGGEQFF.

J is TRBJ1-2 and V is TRBV11-2; 7 nucleotides agree with TRBD1. V shed 1 base and J 6 bases; nucleotides not matched to a gene: 14. The CDR3 covers 17 residues. Germline V gene data show CDR1 as SGHAT and CDR2 as FQNNGV. Written as DNA, the CDR3 is TGTGCCAGCAGCTTAGCGGGCTGGGAACAGGGGTCCGATGGCTACACCTTC. It specifies CASSLAGWEQGSDGYTF.

CDR3 protein: CASSFGPGGTGTEAFF. In DNA, the CDR3 is TGTGCCAGCAGTTTCGGTCCAGGGGGAACGGGGACTGAAGCTTTCTTT. J is TRBJ1-1 and V is TRBV27; TRBD1 matches at 7 bases. V lost 3 bases to trimming and J lost 5 bases; unmatched junction nucleotides: 12. The CDR3 spans 16 residues. Germline V gene lookup returns CDR1 MNHEY and CDR2 SMNVEV (reference sequence).

V gene TRBV7-3 combines with J gene TRBJ2-3; a weak D match, TRBD2 (6 bases). V lost 5 bases to trimming and J lost 2 bases, with 17 bases between them. CDR3 length: 16 amino acids. Germline V gene lookup returns CDR1 SGHTA and CDR2 FQGTGA. The DNA of the CDR3 is TGTGCCAGCAGCCCCTCCCCGGGCGGGGCCACAGATACGCAGTATTTT. Translating gives CASSPSPGGATDTQYF.

The V call is TRBV2, the J call TRBJ1-2; maybe TRBD1 (6 bases). The germline CDR1 and CDR2 sequences are SNHLY and FYNNEI. The V and J ends lost 3 bases and 4 bases respectively, with 15 bases between them. The CDR3 has 15 amino acids. As DNA, the CDR3 is TGTGCCAGCAGTGACCAACAGGGATTTAGCTATGGCTACACCTTC. This translates into CASSDQQGFSYGYTF.

The V and J genes are TRBV12-3 or TRBV12-4 and TRBJ2-1; D may be TRBD1 (5 bases). The CDR3 runs 11 residues. The germline V and J ends were trimmed by 4 bases and 10 bases, with 8 bases remaining between them. CDR3 sequence: CASSSWTEQFF. The CDR3 DNA reads as TGTGCCAGCAGTTCCTGGACAGAGCAGTTCTTC.